Presented here are 21 T cell receptor beta chains from one specimen sequenced in a study of T cell repertoires in cytomegalovirus infection. For these TCRs, the target antigens are not known. Each CDR3 protein gets one entry after TCRdb re-called the reads with MiXCR. The sample includes 550,000 to 850,000 distinct CDR3 sequences, roughly a third of them seen just once. Specimen: cultured PBMCs, collected from culture after CMV antigen stimulation. Receptors originate from a human donor in good health (CMV status not recorded). Some clones in this sample may be carry-over from other donors' samples.

V and J are TRBV6-5 and TRBJ2-1; D not certain. The CDR3 covers 14 residues. Germline loops: CDR1 MNHEY, CDR2 SVGAGI. Trimming took off 0 bases at V and 5 bases at J, with 8 bases between the two ends. The CDR3 sequence: CASSYSYTNNEQFF. In DNA form, the CDR3 reads TGTGCCAGCAGTTACTCTTACACTAACAATGAGCAGTTCTTC.

J is TRBJ2-1 and V is TRBV6-5; TRBD2 is a possible D gene (6 bases). The CDR3 has 14 amino acids. The ends were cut back, 0 bases at V and 9 bases at J, with 12 bases in the middle. The germline gives CDR1 MNHEY, CDR2 SVGAGI. The CDR3 protein is CASSYSGGVSEQFF. The CDR3, as DNA: TGTGCCAGCAGTTACTCGGGCGGGGTGAGTGAGCAGTTCTTC.

This clonotype was found a few times. The rearrangement links TRBV11-2 to TRBJ1-1; D is ambiguous. V shed 4 bases and J shed 1 base, with 19 bases lying between them. CDR3 length: 17 residues. The germline CDR1 and CDR2 sequences are SGHAT and FQNNGV. CDR3 sequence reads: CASSSPPIKGGNTEAFF. CDR3 DNA: TGTGCCAGCAGCTCCCCCCCGATAAAGGGAGGGAACACTGAAGCTTTCTTT.

The rearrangement joins TRBV6-5 to TRBJ2-7; maybe TRBD2 (6 bases). V gave up 8 bases and J gave up 1 base, with 12 bases separating them. Germline V lookup: CDR1 MNHEY, CDR2 SVGAGI. The CDR3 has 13 residues. DNA of the CDR3: TGTGCCAGCTTAGCGGTGGGGTCCTACGAGCAGTACTTC. Its translation is CASLAVGSYEQYF.

As to this clonotype: This may stem from a read error, because a much larger clone lies one nucleotide away. The V gene is TRBV7-6, the J gene TRBJ2-7, with no clear D. The CDR3 runs 15 residues. Germline V gene lookup returns CDR1 SGHVS and CDR2 FNYEAQ. The DNA for the CDR3 is TGTGCCAGCAGCTTTTGGGTACAGTTAAACTACGAGCAGTGCTTC. Its protein product is CASSFWVQLNYEQCF. Combining the CDR3 with reference TRBV7-6 and TRBJ2-7 gives the whole variable domain GAGVSQSPRYKVTKRGQDVALRCDPISGHVSLYWYRQALGQGPEFLTYFNYEAQQDKSGLPNDRFSAERPEGSISTLTIQRTEQRDSAMYRCASSFWVQLNYEQCFGPGTRLTVT.

This clonotype was observed a handful of times. The chain recombines TRBV20-1 with TRBJ2-5; D is possibly TRBD2 (7 bases). The CDR3 is 15 amino acids. V lost 1 base, J lost 7 bases, and 19 bases lay in between. Germline values: CDR1 DFQATT, CDR2 SNEGSKA (reference sequence). The chain's CDR3 is CSARVGGGGFGTQYF. Written as DNA, the CDR3 is TGCAGTGCTAGAGTGGGAGGGGGGGGATTCGGGACCCAGTACTTC.

This clonotype was observed at least ten times. V and J are TRBV7-9 and TRBJ2-2; 10 bases fit TRBD2. Germline V gene sequence: CDR1 SEHNR, CDR2 FQNEAQ (reference sequence). CDR3 length: 18 residues. The V gene end was trimmed by 5 bases and the J gene end by 3 bases; junction bases not matched to a gene: 12. The CDR3 DNA sequence: TGTGCCAGCAGCCCCCCCCTAGCGGGAGAGCTGTACACCGGGGAGCTGTTTTTT. Its translation: CASSPPLAGELYTGELFF.

This clonotype was counted only a few times. The gene calls are TRBV7-2 and TRBJ2-3, with 7 bases fitting TRBD2. Germline CDR1 SGHTA, CDR2 FQGNSA. Trimming at V came to 3 bases and at J to 7 bases, leaving 7 bases not matched to a gene. The CDR3 length is 14 residues. The CDR3 spells CASSLRLAEYTQYF. Here the CDR3 DNA reads TGTGCCAGCAGCTTGAGACTAGCCGAATATACGCAGTATTTT.

The V gene is TRBV12-3 or TRBV12-4, the J gene TRBJ2-1; a possible D gene is TRBD1 (5 bases). The germline V and J ends were trimmed by 6 bases and 10 bases, with 13 bases remaining between them. The CDR3 has 12 amino acids. The CDR3 loop reads CASSSNNREQFF. The CDR3 DNA follows: TGTGCCAGCAGCTCCAACAACAGGGAGCAGTTCTTC.

This clonotype was found a few times. The chain combines TRBV6-1 with TRBJ2-1; 11 nucleotides line up with TRBD2. The CDR3 extends over 16 amino acids. V dropped 5 bases and J dropped 5; count of bases not matched to a gene: 8. Looked up from germline, CDR1 is MNHNS and CDR2 is SASEGT. CDR3: CASSPWGLAAHNEQFF. The CDR3 DNA reads TGTGCCAGCAGTCCTTGGGGACTAGCGGCCCACAATGAGCAGTTCTTC.

The CDR3 bases are TGTGCCAGCAGAAACAGGGGGCCATACAATGAGCAGTTCTTC. The encoded protein is CASRNRGPYNEQFF. The chain recombines TRBV2 with TRBJ2-1; 9 nucleotides align to TRBD1. The CDR3 has 14 amino acids. V trimming: 6 bases; J trimming: 4 bases; junction bases outside the gene matches: 4. Germline V lookup: CDR1 SNHLY, CDR2 FYNNEI.

Ten or more counts support this clonotype. Germline is not matched at one junction end, which may reflect a read error. The chain carries TRBV7-8 and TRBJ1-6; possibly TRBD1 for D (5 bases). Per germline, CDR1 SGHVS and CDR2 FQNEAQ. This CDR3 has 15 residues. The DNA of the CDR3 is TGTGCCAGCAGCTTAGGGGCAGGGTATAGTTCACCCCTCCACTTT. It translates to CASSLGAGYSSPLHF.

This clonotype has a handful of counts. The chain recombines TRBV7-9 with TRBJ2-7, with 7 bases fitting TRBD1. This CDR3 spans 15 amino acids. The germline CDR1 and CDR2 sequences are SEHNR and FQNEAQ (reference sequence). J was trimmed by 2 bases and V by 5 bases; bases with no gene match: 9. In nucleotides, the CDR3 is TGTGCCAGCAGCACCGGGGACAGACTTACCTACGAGCAGTACTTC. Translation: CASSTGDRLTYEQYF.

The chain combines TRBV7-9 with TRBJ1-6; TRBD1 is a possible D gene (5 bases). Germline V gene sequence: CDR1 SEHNR, CDR2 FQNEAQ (reference sequence). Trimming stripped 2 bases from V and 8 bases from J, with 10 bases between. The CDR3 covers 14 residues. The CDR3 nucleotides are TGTGCCAGCAGCTTAAATCAGGGAGATTCACCCCTCCACTTT. Amino acid sequence: CASSLNQGDSPLHF. Using reference TRBV7-9 and TRBJ1-6 for the parts outside the CDR3, the full variable domain is DTGVSQNPRHKITKRGQNVTFRCDPISEHNRLYWYRQTLGQGPEFLTYFQNEAQLEKSRLLSDRFSAERPKGSFSTLEIQRTEQGDSAMYLCASSLNQGDSPLHFGNGTRLTVT.

The rearrangement uses TRBV7-2 and TRBJ1-4, with D unclear. This CDR3 spans 14 amino acids. The ends were cut back, 5 bases at V and 9 bases at J, with 16 bases in the middle. The germline CDR1 and CDR2 sequences are SGHTA and FQGNSA. In nucleotides, the CDR3 is TGTGCCAGCAGCCCGAAGGTCGCGAGACAAAAACTGTTTTTT. Protein: CASSPKVARQKLFF.

This clonotype occurred a few times. The chain combines TRBV19 with TRBJ2-5; D ambiguous. Trimming cost V 4 bases and J 9 bases, with 15 bases left between them. Germline CDR1 is LNHDA and CDR2 is SQIVND (reference sequence). The CDR3 contains 13 residues. The CDR3 DNA sequence: TGTGCCAGTAGTAGGAAGCGTTCATCGCCCCAGTACTTC. Encoded protein: CASSRKRSSPQYF.

The chain couples TRBV4-2 to TRBJ2-7; 7 bases align to TRBD1. CDR3 length equals 14 residues. The junction had 4 bases not matched to a gene; V was cut back by 3 bases and J by 2 bases. The V gene's germline CDR1 is LGHNA and CDR2 YNFKEQ. This CDR3 is CASSHETGTYEQYF. CDR3 coding DNA: TGTGCCAGCAGCCACGAGACAGGGACCTACGAGCAGTACTTC.

This clonotype came up a few times. The rearrangement joins TRBV7-9 to TRBJ2-7; D ambiguous. From germline, CDR1 is SEHNR and CDR2 FQNEAQ (reference sequence). This CDR3 region has 14 residues. Trimming removed 10 bases at V and 3 bases at J, with 19 bases between. CDR3 protein: CAILLDPLYYEQYF. The CDR3 DNA reads TGTGCCATCCTACTCGACCCTCTCTACTACGAGCAGTACTTC.

This clonotype was seen more than once but under ten times. The CDR3 sequence is CASRPSSPYGYTF. CDR3 DNA sequence: TGTGCCAGCAGACCCAGCTCCCCTTATGGCTACACCTTC. This chain connects TRBV6-1 to TRBJ1-2; D remains unclear. Between the trimmed V and J ends, which lost 6 bases and 5 bases, there was a span of 13 bases. Germline CDR1 MNHNS, CDR2 SASEGT. The CDR3 has 13 amino acids.

V usage is TRBV2 and J usage is TRBJ1-5; no clear D. Germline CDR1 and CDR2: SNHLY and FYNNEI. The V gene lost 5 bases and the J gene lost 1 base, with 9 bases spanning the gap. The CDR3 runs to 14 residues. The CDR3 loop is CASSPIVSNQPQHF. CDR3 nucleotide sequence: TGTGCCAGCAGTCCTATCGTAAGCAATCAGCCCCAGCATTTT.

This chain joins TRBV7-2 and TRBJ2-5; D is possibly TRBD2 (7 bases). The CDR3 runs to 15 residues. Germline CDR1 is SGHTA and CDR2 is FQGNSA. V shed 2 bases and J shed 5 bases, with 15 bases lying between them. The CDR3 here is CASSLTWGGGETQYF. Here the CDR3 DNA reads TGTGCCAGCAGCTTAACATGGGGGGGCGGGGAGACCCAGTACTTC.